Below, 14 T cell receptor beta chains from the same sample are listed, as sequenced in a study of T cell responses to AZD1222 COVID-19 vaccine. Data came from immunoSEQ multiplex PCR; TCRdb stores just in-frame clones and leaves some out. The sample contains some 90,000 clones, around 91% of which appear only once. The source was peripheral blood, collected on day 0 of MenACWY control vaccination. Receptors were obtained from an adult in good health.

The chain recombines TRBV5-4 with TRBJ1-2; 8 nucleotides match TRBD1. The CDR3 sequence is 18 residues long. Trimming took 0 bases from V and 5 from J; bases not matched to a gene: 15. Germline V gene data show CDR1 as SGHNT and CDR2 as YYREEE (reference sequence). The CDR3 is CASSLDGAGGRRAYGYTF. The CDR3 DNA reads as TGTGCCAGCAGCTTGGACGGGGCAGGGGGCAGGAGGGCATATGGCTACACCTTC.

This sequence joins TRBV5-1 and TRBJ2-2; D possibly corresponds to TRBD2 (6 bases). V dropped 1 base and J dropped 5 bases, with 12 bases sitting between them. Looked up from germline, CDR1 is SGHRS and CDR2 is YFSETQ. The CDR3 loop spans 15 amino acids. The CDR3 DNA is TGCGCCAGCAGCTTGCGGATGGAGGGGACCGGGGAGCTGTTTTTT. Its translation: CASSLRMEGTGELFF.

This clone was recorded a few times. This rearrangement joins TRBV2 to TRBJ1-3; D unclear. Trimming pared 0 bases from V and 1 base from J, leaving 10 bases between. Germline V CDR1 and CDR2: SNHLY, FYNNEI. The CDR3 spans 16 residues. This chain's CDR3 is CASSEAQPISGNTIYF. The CDR3 bases are TGTGCCAGCAGTGAAGCACAACCGATATCTGGAAACACCATATATTTT.

The chain recombines TRBV6-1 with TRBJ1-4; D remains unclear. The CDR3 loop spans 16 amino acids. The V end lost 4 bases, the J end lost 0 bases, and 12 bases lay between the germline ends. Germline CDR1 and CDR2: MNHNS and SASEGT. The DNA for the CDR3 is TGTGCCAGCAGTGGACGCGGGTCAGCAACTAATGAAAAACTGTTTTTT. Its protein product is CASSGRGSATNEKLFF.

This sequence joins TRBV7-9 and TRBJ1-2; D is unresolved. Between the trimmed V and J ends, which lost 5 bases and 5 bases, there was a span of 18 bases. This CDR3 contains 15 residues. From germline, CDR1 is SEHNR and CDR2 FQNEAQ (reference sequence). In nucleotides, the CDR3 is TGTGCCAGCAGCCCGGTCGATATACGCGGATATGGCTACACCTTC. Its translation: CASSPVDIRGYGYTF. Full variable domain (missing parts from reference TRBV7-9 and TRBJ1-2): DTGVSQNPRHKITKRGQNVTFRCDPISEHNRLYWYRQTLGQGPEFLTYFQNEAQLEKSRLLSDRFSAERPKGSFSTLEIQRTEQGDSAMYLCASSPVDIRGYGYTFGSGTRLTVV.

The CDR3 nucleotides are TGTGCCAGCAGCTTATCGGGAGGGGGCAATGAGCAGTTCTTC. Amino acids: CASSLSGGGNEQFF. This rearrangement joins TRBV7-3 to TRBJ2-1; TRBD2 agrees at 8 bases. This CDR3 spans 14 amino acids. The germline V gene encodes CDR1 SGHTA and CDR2 FQGTGA. The ends lost 2 bases at V and 6 bases at J; junction bases unmatched: 3.

This clone showed up just once. The DNA for the CDR3 is TGTGCCAGCAGTCGGATTCCGGAAAGCCACACTGAAGCTTTCTTT. Amino acid sequence: CASSRIPESHTEAFF. This chain uses TRBV25-1 with TRBJ1-1; D ambiguous. The CDR3 consists of 15 residues. Trimming left V 5 bases short and J 3 bases short, with 16 bases between. Germline assignment: CDR1 MGHDK and CDR2 SYGVNS.

The rearrangement uses TRBV9 and TRBJ1-1; TRBD1 matches 7 bases. This CDR3 contains 16 residues. Germline assignment: CDR1 SGDLS and CDR2 YYNGEE. Trimming removed 3 bases from V and 4 bases from J; junction bases left unmatched: 12. CDR3 nucleotides: TGTGCCAGCAGCGCCTCAGGACAGGATCGTCGCACTGAAGCTTTCTTT. Amino acid sequence: CASSASGQDRRTEAFF. The full variable domain, with the rest looked up from reference TRBV9 and TRBJ1-1, is DSGVTQTPKHLITATGQRVTLRCSPRSGDLSVYWYQQSLDQGLQFLIQYYNGEERAKGNILERFSAQQFPDLHSELNLSSLELGDSALYFCASSASGQDRRTEAFFGQGTRLTVV.

The CDR3 reads CASSTSGGTGTSNQPQHF. The CDR3 nucleotides read TGTGCCAGTAGTACCAGCGGGGGGACCGGGACAAGCAATCAGCCCCAGCATTTT. The chain employs TRBV19 and TRBJ1-5; a weak D match, TRBD1 (6 bases). With 4 bases removed from V and 1 base from J, the gap between germline ends came to 20 bases. The CDR3 contains 18 residues. Germline lookup yields CDR1 LNHDA and CDR2 SQIVND (reference sequence).

The rearrangement links TRBV28 to TRBJ2-7; 7 bases match TRBD2. After removal of 3 bases from V and 0 bases from J, the junction contained 11 bases not matched to a gene. The CDR3 has 17 residues. CDR1 and CDR2 from the germline V gene are MDHEN and SYDVKM. CDR3 DNA sequence: TGTGCCAGCAGTTTTGGGGGAGGGAGGATTTTCTCCTACGAGCAGTACTTC. As protein: CASSFGGGRIFSYEQYF.

The chain couples TRBV15 to TRBJ2-2; D may be TRBD1 or TRBD2 (5 bases each). V dropped 11 bases and J dropped 2 bases, with 18 bases sitting between them. The CDR3 contains 15 residues. CDR1 is LNHNV, CDR2 YYDKDF, per germline (reference sequence). Here the CDR3 DNA reads TGTGCCTCAAAGCCCGGGACGGATAACACCGGGGAGCTGTTTTTT. Translated: CASKPGTDNTGELFF.

J is TRBJ2-2 and V is TRBV5-6; D unclear. Trimming took off 0 bases at V and 6 bases at J, with 6 bases between the two ends. CDR1 is SGHDT and CDR2 is YYEEEE in the germline V gene. CDR3 length: 13 residues. In DNA form, the CDR3 reads TGTGCCAGCAGCTTGGTGGGCCCCGGGGAGCTGTTTTTT. Translated: CASSLVGPGELFF. Complete variable domain (other parts from reference TRBV5-6 and TRBJ2-2): DAGVTQSPTHLIKTRGQQVTLRCSPKSGHDTVSWYQQALGQGPQFIFQYYEEEERQRGNFPDRFSGHQFPNYSSELNVNALLLGDSALYLCASSLVGPGELFFGEGSRLTVL.

V and J are TRBV28 and TRBJ2-4; 9 positions match TRBD1. The CDR3 extends over 15 amino acids. V trimming: 8 bases; J trimming: 1 base; junction bases outside the gene matches: 6. Germline lookup yields CDR1 MDHEN and CDR2 SYDVKM. CDR3 amino acids: CASCPGQGAKNIQYF. The CDR3 region has the DNA TGTGCCAGCTGCCCGGGACAGGGCGCCAAAAACATTCAGTACTTC.

A single count supports this clone. The chain employs TRBV12-3 or TRBV12-4 and TRBJ2-5, with TRBD2 as a possible D gene (6 bases). V lost 2 bases to trimming and J lost 7 bases, with 8 bases between them. CDR3 size: 12 residues. Written as DNA, the CDR3 is TGTGCCAGCAGTTTACTGGGGGGGACCCAGTACTTC. This encodes CASSLLGGTQYF.